The rows below give T cell receptor beta chains drawn from one sample of a study of T cells in Graves' hyperthyroidism and ophthalmopathy. TCRdb re-analysed the multiplex PCR reads in MiXCR, keeping a single row per CDR3 protein. The top ten hold roughly 29% of the sample, which has 500,000 to 550,000 distinct CDR3 sequences, about a fifth seen once. Sequencing input: blood. The receptors come from a young man with Graves' hyperthyroidism. The CDR3 runs from the conserved cysteine through the conserved F or W. The D gene is left open where the match is weak. Size is stated for part of the rows, as once, few or many counts, or as a class when the clone is expanded.

>-|TRBJ2-5|-|TRBV28
TGTGCCAGCAGTTTACCCGGAGGAGAGACCCAGTACTTC
CASSLPGGETQYF
>-|TRBJ1-1|once|TRBV6-2/TRBV6-3
TGTGCCAGCAGGCCGTACAGGGTTGGCCCTGAAGCTTTCTTT
CASRPYRVGPEAFF
>-|TRBJ2-5|many|TRBV2
TGTGCCAGCAGTGATTCTTCGAGGACTGGAGAGACCCAGTACTTC
CASSDSSRTGETQYF
>-|TRBJ2-7|-|TRBV7-2
TGTGCCAGCAGCTACAAACCCGGGACGACCTACGAGCAGTACTTC
CASSYKPGTTYEQYF
>-|TRBJ1-2|many|TRBV28
TGTGCCAGCAGTTTATTTGAGGGGCGGCGGGGCTACACCTTC
CASSLFEGRRGYTF
>-|TRBJ2-7|many|TRBV12-3/TRBV12-4
TGTGCCAGCAGTTTGACAACTAACGAGCAGTACTTC
CASSLTTNEQYF
>-|TRBJ2-5|few|TRBV20-1
TGCAGTGCTCATAGCGGATTCCAAGAGACCCAGTACTTC
CSAHSGFQETQYF
>TRBD1|TRBJ1-1|-|TRBV3-1
TGTGCCAGCAGCCATAGAACAGGGGAAGAGGCTTTCTTT
CASSHRTGEEAFF
>-|TRBJ1-1|-|TRBV12-3/TRBV12-4
TGTGCCAGCAGTCCCGGGGCCACGGGTGAAGCTTTCTTT
CASSPGATGEAFF
>TRBD2|TRBJ2-6|many|TRBV6-2/TRBV6-3
TGTGCCAGCAGTTACGCCGCTAGCGGGGGCTCTGGGGCCAACGTCCTGACTTTC
CASSYAASGGSGANVLTF
>-|TRBJ1-5|few|TRBV12-3/TRBV12-4
TGTGCCAGCAGTTTATCGGACGGGCCCCAGCATTTT
CASSLSDGPQHF
>-|TRBJ1-3|many|TRBV19
TGTGCCAGTAGTCCGGACAGCCCAGCCAGTGGAAACACCATATATTTT
CASSPDSPASGNTIYF
>-|TRBJ1-2|many|TRBV9
TGTGCCAGCAGCGTAGCGGACAACGGCTATGGCTACACCTTC
CASSVADNGYGYTF
>-|TRBJ1-2|many|TRBV20-1
TGCAGTGCTAGAGCGACGGGGGACCGTCCGGGGCAAGGCTACACCTTC
CSARATGDRPGQGYTF
>-|TRBJ1-1|many|TRBV13
TGTGCCAGCAGCGCAAGGCTCAGGGGCATGAACACTGAAGCTTTCTTT
CASSARLRGMNTEAFF
>TRBD1|TRBJ2-2|-|TRBV12-3/TRBV12-4
TGTGCCAGCAGTTCGGACAGGGCCCCCGGGGAGCTGTTTTTT
CASSSDRAPGELFF
>-|TRBJ1-1|many|TRBV15
TGTGCCACCAGCAGAGTGGTCAGGAACTCTGAAGCTTTCTTT
CATSRVVRNSEAFF
>-|TRBJ1-1|many|TRBV12-3/TRBV12-4
TGTGCCAGCAGGTTCCGGGGAACTGAAGCTCTCTTT
CASRFRGTEALF
>-|TRBJ2-5|many|TRBV11-2
TGTGCCAGCACCCGAAGAAGGGCGCAGCAAGAGACCCAGTACTTC
CASTRRRAQQETQYF
>-|TRBJ2-2|-|TRBV6-9
TGTGCCAGCAGTTATGAACCAAACACCGGGGAGCTGTTTTTT
CASSYEPNTGELFF
>-|TRBJ1-5|-|TRBV28
TGTGCCACCGCGGGGTATCGACATCAGCCCCAGCATTTT
CATAGYRHQPQHF
>-|TRBJ1-1|few|TRBV12-5
TGTGCTAGTGGTTTGCGGGCAGGGGCTTTGAACACTGAAGCTTTCTTT
CASGLRAGALNTEAFF
>TRBD2|TRBJ2-3|-|TRBV20-1
TGCAGTGCTAGAGGGGGACTAGCGGGGGTACAGGCAGATACGCAGTATTTT
CSARGGLAGVQADTQYF
>-|TRBJ1-5|-|TRBV3-1
TGTGCCAGCAGCCAAGATTCGCAGGGAGGCCAGCCCCAGCATTTT
CASSQDSQGGQPQHF
>-|TRBJ2-2|many|TRBV28
TGTGCCAGCACCTCCGTCGGCGCTAACACCGGGGAGCTGTTTTTT
CASTSVGANTGELFF
>-|TRBJ2-7|-|TRBV20-1
TGCAGTGCCGAACGATGTGACTTC
CSAERCDF
>-|TRBJ2-2|few|TRBV7-2
TGTGCCCTCATAACCCCATGGGGGAACACCGGGGAGCTGTTTTTT
CALITPWGNTGELFF
>-|TRBJ1-2|many|TRBV11-2
TGTGCCAGCAGCTCCCGCCGGGGGGGCAGGGGTGGCTACACCTTC
CASSSRRGGRGGYTF
>-|TRBJ1-5|many|TRBV11-1
TGTGCCAGCAGCTTCTTACTCGGGCCTCCCAATCAGCCCCAGCATTTT
CASSFLLGPPNQPQHF
>-|TRBJ2-7|-|TRBV28
TGTGCCAGCAGTGCGGGACAGAACCCCAGAGAGCAGTACTTC
CASSAGQNPREQYF
>TRBD1|TRBJ1-5|many|TRBV12-3/TRBV12-4
TGTGCCAGCAGTGCTGCAGGGGGACGCAATCAGCCCCAGCATTTT
CASSAAGGRNQPQHF
>TRBD1|TRBJ1-5|many|TRBV2
TGTGCCAGCAGAGGACAGGGTGGCAATCAGCCCCAGCATTTT
CASRGQGGNQPQHF
>-|TRBJ2-5|many|TRBV7-9
TGTGCCAGCAGCTCGCCGACAGTATGGACCCAGTACTTC
CASSSPTVWTQYF
>-|TRBJ2-7|-|TRBV5-6
TGTGCCAGCAGGCGGACTGGGATCGACGAGCAGTACTTC
CASRRTGIDEQYF
>TRBD1|TRBJ1-5|many|TRBV6-1
TGTGCCAGCAGTGTCCAGGGGGCTCAGCCCCAGCATTTT
CASSVQGAQPQHF
>-|TRBJ1-5|few|TRBV5-6
TGTGCCAGCAGCTTTGGAGGGCCAGCCAGGTACAATCAGCCCCAGCATTTT
CASSFGGPARYNQPQHF
>-|TRBJ1-2|many|TRBV6-5
TGTGCCAGCAGTTACTCGGGAGATGGCGGCTACACCTTC
CASSYSGDGGYTF
>TRBD1|TRBJ1-2|many|TRBV12-3/TRBV12-4
TGTGCCAGCAGGGAATTTCCCGGACAGGGGGCTTTGAACTATGGCTACACCTTC
CASREFPGQGALNYGYTF
>-|TRBJ1-1|many|TRBV2
TGTGCCAGCAGGTCACGGGACACGAAGAACACTGAAGCTTTCTTT
CASRSRDTKNTEAFF
>TRBD2|TRBJ2-7|-|TRBV28
TGTGCCAGCTCTCTAGCGGGAGGGCCAATTACCTACGAGCAGTACTTC
CASSLAGGPITYEQYF
>-|TRBJ1-1|-|TRBV20-1
TGCAGTGCCCGCCAGACAGCTAACACTGAAGCTTTCTTT
CSARQTANTEAFF